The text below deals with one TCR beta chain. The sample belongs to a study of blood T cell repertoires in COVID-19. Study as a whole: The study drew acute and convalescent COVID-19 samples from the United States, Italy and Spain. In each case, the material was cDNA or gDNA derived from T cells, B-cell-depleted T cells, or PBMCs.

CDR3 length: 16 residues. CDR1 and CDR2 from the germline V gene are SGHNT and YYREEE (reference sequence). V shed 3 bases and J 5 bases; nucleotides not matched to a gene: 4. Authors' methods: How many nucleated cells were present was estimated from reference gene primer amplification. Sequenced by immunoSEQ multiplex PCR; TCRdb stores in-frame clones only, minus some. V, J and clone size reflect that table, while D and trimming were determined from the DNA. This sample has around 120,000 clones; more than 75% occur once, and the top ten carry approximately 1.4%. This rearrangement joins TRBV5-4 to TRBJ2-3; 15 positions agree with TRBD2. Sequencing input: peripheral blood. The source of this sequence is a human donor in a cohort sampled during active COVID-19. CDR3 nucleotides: TGTGCCAGCAGCTGGACTAGCGGGGGGGCAATAGATACGCAGTATTTT. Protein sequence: CASSWTSGGAIDTQYF. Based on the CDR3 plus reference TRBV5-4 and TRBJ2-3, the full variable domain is ETGVTQSPTHLIKTRGQQVTLRCSSQSGHNTVSWYQQALGQGPQFIFQYYREEENGRGNFPPRFSGLQFPNYSSELNVNALELDDSALYLCASSWTSGGAIDTQYFGPGTRLTVL.